This TCR beta chain was profiled in a study of T cell responses to AZD1222 COVID-19 vaccine. Study-wide findings and caveats: Females made up more of the donors, who were largely white British, and clonal diversity may have come out too low. Following two doses of AZD1222, Spike-specific TCR breadth and depth rose. Vaccine-related CD4 TCRs covered spike, predominating at 160-218 and 743-854. Repertoires were obtained only post-peak T cell response.

A word on this clone: The antigen remains undetermined.

The method was immunoSEQ multiplex PCR; TCRdb's version includes in-frame clones alone and lacks a portion of them. In the table there are 180,000 or so clones, approximately 93% of which are singletons. The material was peripheral blood, obtained on day 0 of AZD1222 vaccination. The sequence came from an adult in good health.

In DNA, the CDR3 is TGTGCCAGCAGCTGGGTGGGGGGTATCAATGAGCAGTTCTTC. This codes for CASSWVGGINEQFF. The chain joins TRBV11-2 to TRBJ2-1, with a weak D call TRBD2 (6 bases). Germline V gene data show CDR1 as SGHAT and CDR2 as FQNNGV. This CDR3 spans 14 amino acids. Trimming removed 4 bases from V and 6 bases from J, with 13 bases in between. The variable domain in full, completed from reference TRBV11-2 and TRBJ2-1, reads EAGVAQSPRYKIIEKRQSVAFWCNPISGHATLYWYQQILGQGPKLLIQFQNNGVVDDSQLPKDRFSAERLKGVDSTLKIQPAKLEDSAVYLCASSWVGGINEQFFGPGTRLTVL.